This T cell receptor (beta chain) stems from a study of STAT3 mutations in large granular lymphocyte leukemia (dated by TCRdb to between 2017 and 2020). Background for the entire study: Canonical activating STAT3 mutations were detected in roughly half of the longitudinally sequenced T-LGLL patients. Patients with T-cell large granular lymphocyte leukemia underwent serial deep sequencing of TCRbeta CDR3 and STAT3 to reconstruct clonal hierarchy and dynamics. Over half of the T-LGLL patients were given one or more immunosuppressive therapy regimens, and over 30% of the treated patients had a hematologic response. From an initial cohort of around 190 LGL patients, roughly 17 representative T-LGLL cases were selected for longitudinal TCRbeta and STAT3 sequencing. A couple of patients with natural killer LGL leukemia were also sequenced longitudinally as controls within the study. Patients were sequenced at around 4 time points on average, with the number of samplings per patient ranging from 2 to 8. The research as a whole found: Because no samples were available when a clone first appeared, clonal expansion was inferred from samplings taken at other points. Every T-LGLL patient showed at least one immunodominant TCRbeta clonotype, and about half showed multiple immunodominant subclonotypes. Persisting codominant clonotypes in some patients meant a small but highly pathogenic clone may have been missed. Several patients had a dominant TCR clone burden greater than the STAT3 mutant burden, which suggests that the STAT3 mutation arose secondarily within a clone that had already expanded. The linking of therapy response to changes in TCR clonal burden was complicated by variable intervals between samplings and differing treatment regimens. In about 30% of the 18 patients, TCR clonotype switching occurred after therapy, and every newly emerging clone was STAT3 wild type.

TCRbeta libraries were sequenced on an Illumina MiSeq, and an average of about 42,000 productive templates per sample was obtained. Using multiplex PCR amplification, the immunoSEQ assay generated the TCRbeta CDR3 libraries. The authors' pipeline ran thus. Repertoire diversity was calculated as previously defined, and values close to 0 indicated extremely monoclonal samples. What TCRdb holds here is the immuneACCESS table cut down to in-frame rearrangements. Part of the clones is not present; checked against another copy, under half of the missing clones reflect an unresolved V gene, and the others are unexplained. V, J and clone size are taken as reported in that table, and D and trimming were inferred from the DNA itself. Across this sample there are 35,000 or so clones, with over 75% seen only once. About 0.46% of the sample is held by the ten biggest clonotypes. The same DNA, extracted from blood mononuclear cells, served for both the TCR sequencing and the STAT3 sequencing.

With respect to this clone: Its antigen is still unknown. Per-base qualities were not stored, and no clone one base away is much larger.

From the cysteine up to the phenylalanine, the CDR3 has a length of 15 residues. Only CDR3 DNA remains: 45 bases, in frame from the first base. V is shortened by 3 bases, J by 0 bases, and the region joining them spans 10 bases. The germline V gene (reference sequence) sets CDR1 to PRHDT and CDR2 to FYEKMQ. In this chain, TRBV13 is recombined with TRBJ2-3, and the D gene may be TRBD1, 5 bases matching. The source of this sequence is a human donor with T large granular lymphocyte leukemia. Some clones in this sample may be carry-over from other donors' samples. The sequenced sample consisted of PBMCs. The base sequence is TGTGCCAGCAGCTTGGGCAGGGTTAGCACAGATACGCAGTATTTT. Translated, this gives CASSLGRVSTDTQYF.